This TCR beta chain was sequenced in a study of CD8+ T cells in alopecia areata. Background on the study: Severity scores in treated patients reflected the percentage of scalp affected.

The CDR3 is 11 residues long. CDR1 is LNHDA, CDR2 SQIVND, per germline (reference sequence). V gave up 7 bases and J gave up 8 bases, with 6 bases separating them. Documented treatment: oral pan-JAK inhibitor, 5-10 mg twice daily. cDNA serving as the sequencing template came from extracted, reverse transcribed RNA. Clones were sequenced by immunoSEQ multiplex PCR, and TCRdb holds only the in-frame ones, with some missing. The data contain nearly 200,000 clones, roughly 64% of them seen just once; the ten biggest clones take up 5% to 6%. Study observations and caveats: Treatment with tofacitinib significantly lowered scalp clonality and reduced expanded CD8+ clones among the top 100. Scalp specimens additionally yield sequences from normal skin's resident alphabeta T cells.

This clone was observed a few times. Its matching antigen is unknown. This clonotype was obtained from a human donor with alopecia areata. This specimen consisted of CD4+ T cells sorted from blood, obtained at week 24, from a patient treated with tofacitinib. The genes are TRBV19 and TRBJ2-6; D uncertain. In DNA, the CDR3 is TGTGCCAGTACCTGGACCAACGTCCTGACTTTC. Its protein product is CASTWTNVLTF.